The text below deals with one T cell receptor beta chain. This sample was taken from a study of T cell changes during pregnancy in multiple sclerosis. Some clones are missing from TCRdb's copy, which holds only in-frame ones; the method was immunoSEQ multiplex PCR. The sample yields about 130,000 clones, about 95% seen once. The V gene's germline CDR1 is SGHRS and CDR2 YFSETQ. The length of the CDR3 is 15 residues. The J segment lost 13 bases and the V segment lost 0 bases, leaving 4 bases of the junction unmatched. The material was peripheral blood, obtained after pregnancy. This receptor was obtained from a female donor with multiple sclerosis, enrolled in a pregnancy study. The gene calls are TRBV5-1 and TRBJ2-1, with TRBD2 matching over 16 bases. Here the CDR3 DNA reads TGCGCCAGCAGCTTGGAGGGACTAGCGGGAGGGCGACAGTTCTTC. Its protein product is CASSLEGLAGGRQFF.